This T cell receptor (beta chain) derives from a study of early T cells in non-severe SARS-CoV-2 infection. As for the study in general: Chains were not paired, and sequencing was done on bulk RNA from unsorted whole blood.

This clonotype has at least ten counts. The antigen is undetermined. The ends lost 1 base at V and 5 bases at J; junction bases unmatched: 11. CDR3 length: 18 residues. Germline V CDR1 and CDR2: MGHRA, YSYEKL. Separate cDNA molecules each had unique molecular identifiers attached to them. TCRdb reprocessed the 5' RACE reads via MiXCR and lists one record per CDR3 protein. The sample holds some 46,000 distinct CDR3 sequences, around a tenth seen once. Study conclusions and caveats: VDJdb matches were skewed toward anti-spike CD8 T cell responses.

The sequence derives from an adult who was a healthcare worker with PCR-confirmed SARS-CoV-2 infection or an uninfected control (not recorded which). The sequenced sample was whole blood. The chain couples TRBV4-1 to TRBJ1-6; 7 bases are a match to TRBD1. CDR3 coding DNA: TGCGCCAGCAGCCAAGCTATAATGTTGGGACAGAATAATTCACCCCTCCACTTT. It translates to CASSQAIMLGQNNSPLHF.